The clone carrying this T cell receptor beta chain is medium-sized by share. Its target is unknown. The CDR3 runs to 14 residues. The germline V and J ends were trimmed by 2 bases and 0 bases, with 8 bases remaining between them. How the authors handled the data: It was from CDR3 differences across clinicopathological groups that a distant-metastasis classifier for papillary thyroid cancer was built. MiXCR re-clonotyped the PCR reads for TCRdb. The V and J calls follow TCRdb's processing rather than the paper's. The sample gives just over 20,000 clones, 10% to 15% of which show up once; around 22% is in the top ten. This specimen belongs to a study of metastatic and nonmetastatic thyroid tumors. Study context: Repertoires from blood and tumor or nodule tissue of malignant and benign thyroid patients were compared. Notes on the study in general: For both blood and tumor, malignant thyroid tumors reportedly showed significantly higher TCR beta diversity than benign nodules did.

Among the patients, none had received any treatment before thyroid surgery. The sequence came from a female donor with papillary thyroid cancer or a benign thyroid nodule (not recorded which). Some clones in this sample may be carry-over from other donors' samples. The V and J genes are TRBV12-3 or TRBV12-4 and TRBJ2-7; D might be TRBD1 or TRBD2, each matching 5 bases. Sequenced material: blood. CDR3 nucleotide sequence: TGTGCCAGCAGTTTAAGGGGACCCTCCTACGAGCAGTACTTC. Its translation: CASSLRGPSYEQYF.